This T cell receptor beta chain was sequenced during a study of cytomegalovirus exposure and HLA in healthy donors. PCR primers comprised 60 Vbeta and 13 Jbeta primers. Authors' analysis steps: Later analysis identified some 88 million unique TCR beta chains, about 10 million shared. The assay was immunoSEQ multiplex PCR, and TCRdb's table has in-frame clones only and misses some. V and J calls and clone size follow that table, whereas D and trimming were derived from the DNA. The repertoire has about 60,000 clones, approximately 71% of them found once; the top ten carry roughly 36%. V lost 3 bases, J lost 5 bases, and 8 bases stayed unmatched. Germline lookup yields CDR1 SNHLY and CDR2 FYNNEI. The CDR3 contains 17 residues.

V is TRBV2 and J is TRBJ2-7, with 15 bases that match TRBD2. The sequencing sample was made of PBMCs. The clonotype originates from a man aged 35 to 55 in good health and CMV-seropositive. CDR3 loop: CASSDLFRTSGGDEQYF. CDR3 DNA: TGTGCCAGCAGTGATTTATTTCGGACTAGCGGGGGGGACGAGCAGTACTTC.